These 2 T cell receptor beta chains came from one sample sequenced in a study of cytomegalovirus exposure and HLA in healthy donors. PCR was performed using 60 Vbeta and 13 Jbeta primers. Data came from immunoSEQ multiplex PCR; TCRdb stores just in-frame clones and leaves some out. The sample has roughly 200,000 clones, more than 75% seen once. The sequencing input was PBMCs. These receptors came from a man aged 25 to 40 in good health and CMV-seronegative.

The chain links TRBV7-9 to TRBJ2-3, with TRBD2 matching over 8 bases. The V segment lost 4 bases and the J segment 4 bases; nucleotides outside the gene matches: 4. The CDR3 length is 14 residues. Germline V lookup: CDR1 SEHNR, CDR2 FQNEAQ (reference sequence). Here the CDR3 DNA reads TGTGCCAGCAGCTCTGGACTAGCTCCAGATACGCAGTATTTT. It encodes CASSSGLAPDTQYF.

This chain joins TRBV7-2 and TRBJ1-5; the match to TRBD1 covers 7 bases. Germline CDR1 is SGHTA and CDR2 is FQGNSA. Germline trimming cut 5 bases from V and 0 bases from J; bases unmatched to any gene: 7. The CDR3 totals 16 residues. CDR3 in DNA: TGTGCCAGCAGCCCCGAGACAGGGTTTAGCAATCAGCCCCAGCATTTT. It yields the protein CASSPETGFSNQPQHF.